This is a list of T cell receptor beta chains from one sample in a study of cytomegalovirus exposure and HLA in healthy donors. Profiling relied on immunoSEQ multiplex PCR, and the TCRdb table lists in-frame clones only, not all of them. This sample has approximately 180,000 clones, with over 75% found just once. Sequenced sample: PBMCs. The source is a girl under two years old in good health and CMV-seronegative. Both conserved end residues are part of each CDR3. The D gene is left open where the match is weak. Some rows have no size entry. The others give once, few or many, or a class for an expanded clone.

d_gene | j_gene | abundance | v_gene | CDR3nt | CDR3aa
TRBD1 | TRBJ1-1 | . | TRBV9 | TGTACCAGCAGCCCAGCCGGGACAGGGTACACTGAAGCTTTCTTT | CTSSPAGTGYTEAFF
TRBD1 | TRBJ1-1 | . | TRBV14 | TGTGCCAGCAGCCGATCACCTCGGGACAGTGGGCCTAGTGACACTGAAGCTTTCTTT | CASSRSPRDSGPSDTEAFF
TRBD2 | TRBJ2-7 | . | TRBV15 | TGTGCCACCAGCAGAGATTTAGGACTAGCTCTTTACGAGCAGTACTTC | CATSRDLGLALYEQYF
TRBD1 | TRBJ1-2 | . | TRBV6-1 | TGTGCCAGCAGTGAAGCGTCGGGACAGGGCTATGGCTACACCTTC | CASSEASGQGYGYTF
. | TRBJ1-1 | . | TRBV5-1 | TGCGCCAGCAGCTTGACAGGGGAAGCTTTCTTT | CASSLTGEAFF
. | TRBJ2-5 | once | TRBV27 | TGTGCCAGCAGTTCTCCTGAACAGGGTCAAGAGACCCAGTACTTC | CASSSPEQGQETQYF
. | TRBJ2-3 | once | TRBV4-2 | TGTGCCAGCAGCCAGGGGAGGACGCGGGGGCGCACAGATACGCAGTATTTT | CASSQGRTRGRTDTQYF
. | TRBJ1-1 | . | TRBV5-1 | TGCGCCAGCAGTAGGGACACGCCGAACACTGAAGCTTTCTTT | CASSRDTPNTEAFF
. | TRBJ2-1 | once | TRBV2 | TGTGCCAGCAAGGCGAGACAGAAGGATTACAATGAGCAGTTCTTC | CASKARQKDYNEQFF
TRBD2 | TRBJ2-3 | few | TRBV30 | TGTGCCTGGGGTGGACTAGTTCTGACAGATACGCAGTATTTT | CAWGGLVLTDTQYF
TRBD1 | TRBJ1-2 | . | TRBV5-1 | TGCGCCAGCAGCTTGGCCGGGACAGTTCTCTATGGCTACACCTTC | CASSLAGTVLYGYTF
TRBD2 | TRBJ2-1 | . | TRBV11-3 | TGTGCCAGCAGCTTGGACTCCCGGGGGGACAATGAGCAGTTCTTC | CASSLDSRGDNEQFF
. | TRBJ2-5 | . | TRBV30 | TGTGCCTGCCATCACGCAGGAGGAGGTGTAAAGGCCCAGTACTTC | CACHHAGGGVKAQYF
. | TRBJ2-5 | . | TRBV30 | TGTGCCTGGAGCGAGGGGGTTAGGGAGACCCAGTACTTC | CAWSEGVRETQYF
TRBD1 | TRBJ2-1 | . | TRBV5-5 | TGTGCCAGCAGCAGGGACAGGGACTCCAATGAGCAGTTCTTC | CASSRDRDSNEQFF
TRBD1 | TRBJ2-3 | . | TRBV27 | TGTGCCAGCAGTTCCGGGACAGGGGGCACAGATACGCAGTATTTT | CASSSGTGGTDTQYF
TRBD2 | TRBJ2-2 | once | TRBV4-2 | TGTGCCAGCAGCCCCCCACTCTCGGCGGGAGGGCCCAACACCGGGGAGCTGTTTTTT | CASSPPLSAGGPNTGELFF
TRBD1 | TRBJ1-5 | . | TRBV27 | TGTGCCAGCGGCCGGACAGGGATGGGTCAGCCCCAGCATTTT | CASGRTGMGQPQHF
TRBD1 | TRBJ1-5 | . | TRBV5-8 | TGTGCCAGCAGCAGGACAGGGTTTGATCAGCCCCAGCATTTT | CASSRTGFDQPQHF
TRBD1 | TRBJ2-6 | . | TRBV5-1 | TGCGCCAGCAGCTTGGACAGGGGGGATTCTGGGGCCAACGTCCTGACTTTC | CASSLDRGDSGANVLTF
TRBD1 | TRBJ1-4 | . | TRBV7-6 | TGTGCCAGCAGCGGGAGCGGACAGGCCCCTAGGGAAAAACTGTTTTTT | CASSGSGQAPREKLFF
TRBD2 | TRBJ2-3 | once | TRBV2 | TGTGCCAGCAGTGAACTCCCTTCTAGCGGGAGGGATACGCAGTATTTT | CASSELPSSGRDTQYF
. | TRBJ1-1 | . | TRBV11-1 | TGTGCCAGCAGCTTAGTGAGAGGAGGAGCTTTCTTT | CASSLVRGGAFF
TRBD2 | TRBJ2-7 | . | TRBV19 | TGTGCCAGTGGAACTAGCGGGAGGTTCCCCTACGAGCAGTACTTC | CASGTSGRFPYEQYF
TRBD1 | TRBJ1-2 | . | TRBV5-1 | TGCGCCAGCAGCACTCAGGGGGTGGACTATGGCTACACCTTC | CASSTQGVDYGYTF
. | TRBJ2-1 | . | TRBV27 | TGTGCCAGCAGTTTGAGTGGTTCCTACAATGAGCAGTTCTTC | CASSLSGSYNEQFF
. | TRBJ1-1 | . | TRBV20-1 | TGCAGTGGGGGTCGGGGCACTGAAGCTTTCTTT | CSGGRGTEAFF
. | TRBJ2-1 | . | TRBV13 | TGTGCCAGCAGCTTAGGGTATGATGAGCAGTTCTTC | CASSLGYDEQFF